One and the same sample provided the 31 T cell receptor beta chains below, sequenced in a study of regulatory and conventional T cells in RAG deficiency. Genomic DNA came from blood conventional CD4+ T cells gated CD25-low CD127-high. The data were produced by immunoSEQ multiplex PCR, yet TCRdb's version contains in-frame clones alone and is incomplete. The table records 45,000 or so clones, about nine tenths of them present only once. This sample also belongs to another study, concerning regulatory T cells. This second study notes: Amplification used 52 TRBV primers and 13 TRBJ primers.

Source material: CD4+ effector T cells sorted from blood. These receptors all stem from a human donor in good health.

The rearrangement joins TRBV18 to TRBJ2-7, with 8 bases that match TRBD1. The CDR3 covers 17 residues. Germline loops: CDR1 KGHSH, CDR2 LQKENI. The V and J ends lost 4 bases and 4 bases, in that order; junction bases with no gene match: 15. The CDR3 loop is CASSLSLGQGQGYEQYF. DNA for the CDR3: TGTGCCAGCTCACTTTCATTAGGACAGGGCCAGGGGTACGAGCAGTACTTC.

V is TRBV18 and J is TRBJ1-1; unclear D gene. Trimming removed 0 bases at V and 1 base at J, with 9 bases between. Looked up from germline, CDR1 is KGHSH and CDR2 is LQKENI. The CDR3 totals 15 residues. The DNA for the CDR3 is TGTGCCAGCTCACCACCGTCACGAAGGAACACTGAAGCTTTCTTT. Its translation is CASSPPSRRNTEAFF.

The DNA of the CDR3 is TGTGCCAGCAGCCAAGGACAGAGTCTCGGCACAGATACGCAGTATTTT. It is translated as CASSQGQSLGTDTQYF. The chain couples TRBV7-8 to TRBJ2-3, with D tentatively TRBD1 (6 bases). Germline V gene sequence: CDR1 SGHVS, CDR2 FQNEAQ. This CDR3 contains 16 residues. Trimming removed 5 bases from V and 1 base from J, with 16 bases in between.

The chain joins TRBV7-3 to TRBJ1-6; weak D call: TRBD1 (6 bases). The CDR3 sequence is 15 residues long. Trimming removed 0 bases from V and 5 bases from J, with 8 bases in between. Looked up from germline, CDR1 is SGHTA and CDR2 is FQGTGA. The CDR3 bases are TGTGCCAGCAGCTTAACGCCAGGGGATAATTCACCCCTCCACTTT. It is translated as CASSLTPGDNSPLHF.

J is TRBJ2-2 and V is TRBV7-3; D is undetermined. In germline, CDR1 is SGHTA, CDR2 FQGTGA. The CDR3 totals 17 residues. Deletions cut 9 bases from V and 0 bases from J, with 20 bases between. CDR3 DNA: TGTGCCAGAAAGCCATCCCTTCCCGCCTCGAACACCGGGGAGCTGTTTTTT. Translation gives CARKPSLPASNTGELFF.

The chain joins TRBV6-1 to TRBJ1-5; 10 bases map to TRBD1. Germline CDR1 reads MNHNS; CDR2 reads SASEGT. This CDR3 contains 13 residues. Trimming at V came to 8 bases and at J to 4 bases, leaving 2 bases not matched to a gene. In DNA, the CDR3 is TGTGCCAGCGCGGGACAGGGGAATCAGCCCCAGCATTTT. Translating gives CASAGQGNQPQHF.

This clone has a handful of counts. The rearrangement links TRBV27 to TRBJ1-2, with 7 nucleotides matching TRBD1. The CDR3 length is 14 residues. V trimming: 4 bases; J trimming: 4 bases; junction bases outside the gene matches: 6. CDR1 is MNHEY, CDR2 SMNVEV, per germline (reference sequence). The CDR3 here is CASSSITGVYGYTF. CDR3 in DNA: TGTGCCAGCAGTTCCATAACAGGGGTCTATGGCTACACCTTC.

The CDR3 coding sequence is TGTGCCAGCAGCACCCGAAGGCGGGAGCCCTACAATGAGCAGTTCTTC. Encoded protein: CASSTRRREPYNEQFF. J is TRBJ2-1 and V is TRBV5-4; 7 bases fit TRBD2. This CDR3 has 16 residues. The V segment lost 4 bases and the J segment 2 bases; nucleotides outside the gene matches: 9. Germline lookup yields CDR1 SGHNT and CDR2 YYREEE (reference sequence).

V gene TRBV4-3 combines with J gene TRBJ1-5; no clear D. The CDR3 is made up of 13 amino acids. Germline loops: CDR1 LGHNA, CDR2 YSLEER. The V end was cut by 0 bases, the J end by 7 bases, with 7 bases between. CDR3 amino acids: CASSQDRLQPQHF. CDR3 bases: TGCGCCAGCAGCCAAGATAGGCTACAGCCCCAGCATTTT.

The rearrangement uses TRBV7-2 and TRBJ1-3; D call uncertain. CDR1 SGHTA and CDR2 FQGNSA come from the germline V gene. V was clipped by 4 bases and J by 1 base, with 5 bases between them. This CDR3 contains 13 residues. Here the CDR3 reads CASSSVSGNTIYF. The CDR3 coding sequence is TGTGCCAGCAGCTCTGTATCTGGAAACACCATATATTTT. The full variable domain, with the rest looked up from reference TRBV7-2 and TRBJ1-3, is GAGVSQSPSNKVTEKGKDVELRCDPISGHTALYWYRQSLGQGLEFLIYFQGNSAPDKSGLPSDRFSAERTGGSVSTLTIQRTQQEDSAVYLCASSSVSGNTIYFGEGSWLTVV.

The rearrangement joins TRBV7-6 to TRBJ1-1; D unresolved. Trimming took 1 base from V and 1 from J, leaving 7 bases between them. The length of the CDR3 is 14 residues. The germline gives CDR1 SGHVS, CDR2 FNYEAQ. DNA for the CDR3: TGTGCCAGCAGCTTAGGTCCCGAGAACACTGAAGCTTTCTTT. Protein: CASSLGPENTEAFF.

The rearrangement joins TRBV5-1 to TRBJ1-1, with D maybe TRBD1 (5 bases). V shed 5 bases and J shed 3 bases, with 11 bases lying between them. Germline CDR1 SGHRS, CDR2 YFSETQ. The CDR3 is 13 residues long. CDR3 bases: TGCGCCAGCAGGTGGGGGGTAGACACTGAAGCTTTCTTT. Translation: CASRWGVDTEAFF.

The chain employs TRBV6-1 and TRBJ2-7; the D is unclear. Germline V gene lookup returns CDR1 MNHNS and CDR2 SASEGT. CDR3 length equals 14 residues. Trimming stripped 3 bases from V and 0 bases from J, with 9 bases between. CDR3 region: CASSDRISSYEQYF. As DNA, the CDR3 is TGTGCCAGCAGTGACAGGATTAGCTCCTACGAGCAGTACTTC.

The chain carries TRBV4-2 and TRBJ2-3; 8 nucleotides line up with TRBD2. J gave up 5 bases and V 4 bases, and 5 bases lay outside the gene matches. Germline CDR1 reads LGHNA; CDR2 reads YNFKEQ. CDR3 length: 14 residues. The CDR3 is CASSRGTRVDTQYF. In DNA, the CDR3 is TGTGCCAGCAGCCGCGGGACTAGGGTAGATACGCAGTATTTT.

The genes are TRBV6-1 and TRBJ2-2; perhaps D is TRBD1 or TRBD2 (5 bases each). CDR1 is MNHNS, CDR2 SASEGT, per germline. The CDR3 runs 17 residues. Trimming stripped 4 bases from V and 5 bases from J, with 20 bases between. The CDR3 coding sequence is TGTGCCAGCAGTGGGGAGAAGGGACGAATGAAGACCGGGGAGCTGTTTTTT. Its translation is CASSGEKGRMKTGELFF.

The rearrangement links TRBV28 to TRBJ1-6; D unclear. The CDR3 covers 12 residues. Per the germline V gene, CDR1 is MDHEN and CDR2 is SYDVKM. V was trimmed by 7 bases and J by 7 bases, leaving 8 bases between them. In DNA form, the CDR3 reads TGTGCCAGCAACAGAGCGAATTCACCCCTCCACTTT. This translates into CASNRANSPLHF. The full variable domain, in which reference TRBV28 and TRBJ1-6 provide the parts outside the CDR3, is DVKVTQSSRYLVKRTGEKVFLECVQDMDHENMFWYRQDPGLGLRLIYFSYDVKMKEKGDIPEGYSVSREKKERFSLILESASTNQTSMYLCASNRANSPLHFGNGTRLTVT.

CDR3 sequence (DNA): TGTGCCAGCAGTTTAGTCACAGGAGGATCCTACGAGCAGTACTTC. This encodes CASSLVTGGSYEQYF. The V and J genes are TRBV28 and TRBJ2-7; D possibly uses TRBD1 or TRBD2 (5 bases each). Germline V gives CDR1 MDHEN, CDR2 SYDVKM. Trimming took off 2 bases at V and 1 base at J, with 12 bases between the two ends. The CDR3 is made up of 15 amino acids. Full variable domain (rest looked up from reference TRBV28 and TRBJ2-7): DVKVTQSSRYLVKRTGEKVFLECVQDMDHENMFWYRQDPGLGLRLIYFSYDVKMKEKGDIPEGYSVSREKKERFSLILESASTNQTSMYLCASSLVTGGSYEQYFGPGTRLTVT.

The chain is built from TRBV14 and TRBJ2-1, with 9 bases fitting TRBD1. This CDR3 contains 15 residues. V lost 5 bases, J lost 8 bases, and 10 bases stayed unmatched. CDR1 and CDR2 from the germline V gene are SGHDN and FVKESK. The chain's CDR3 is CASSSGTGIGDEQFF. For the CDR3, the DNA is TGTGCCAGCAGCTCCGGGACAGGGATCGGAGATGAGCAGTTCTTC. The full variable domain, rest sourced from reference TRBV14 and TRBJ2-1, is EAGVTQFPSHSVIEKGQTVTLRCDPISGHDNLYWYRRVMGKEIKFLLHFVKESKQDESGMPNNRFLAERTGGTYSTLKVQPAELEDSGVYFCASSSGTGIGDEQFFGPGTRLTVL.

CDR3 amino acids: CAWIGKVSYNEQFF. Written as DNA, the CDR3 is TGTGCCTGGATCGGAAAGGTTTCCTACAATGAGCAGTTCTTC. The gene calls are TRBV30 and TRBJ2-1; no firm D call. The CDR3 consists of 14 residues. Trimming shortened V by 4 bases and J by 1 base, and 11 bases separated the two germline ends. CDR1 is GTSNPN and CDR2 is SVGIG in the germline V gene (reference sequence).

V usage is TRBV6-1 and J usage is TRBJ1-5; 8 bases align to TRBD1. V trimming: 7 bases; J trimming: 2 bases; junction bases outside the gene matches: 4. Germline V CDR1 and CDR2: MNHNS, SASEGT. This CDR3 has 14 amino acids. The CDR3 loop is CASTPTGGNQPQHF. The CDR3 DNA reads as TGTGCCAGCACCCCGACAGGGGGCAATCAGCCCCAGCATTTT.

The gene calls are TRBV4-1 and TRBJ2-1, with D unresolved. Germline V gene data show CDR1 as MGHRA and CDR2 as YSYEKL. The CDR3 contains 16 residues. Deletions cut 0 bases from V and 2 bases from J, with 11 bases between. Here the CDR3 DNA reads TGCGCCAGCAGCCAAGAACCCGCCGCGGCCTACAATGAGCAGTTCTTC. It codes for CASSQEPAAAYNEQFF.

J is TRBJ1-1 and V is TRBV28, with D uncertain. Trimming took off 8 bases at V and 5 bases at J, with 18 bases between the two ends. CDR1 and CDR2 (germline): MDHEN, SYDVKM. This CDR3 comprises 14 residues. CDR3 sequence (DNA): TGTGCCAGCCTTAAGGCCCCTTTCGAAACTGAAGCTTTCTTT. Its translation: CASLKAPFETEAFF.

The chain employs TRBV18 and TRBJ1-1; D is possibly TRBD1 (6 bases). CDR3 size: 15 residues. Trimming took 3 bases from V and 5 from J, leaving 16 bases between them. Looked up from germline, CDR1 is KGHSH and CDR2 is LQKENI. The CDR3 coding sequence is TGTGCCAGCTCACCCCCACAACAGGGCTGGACTGAAGCTTTCTTT. Its protein product is CASSPPQQGWTEAFF. Based on the CDR3 plus reference TRBV18 and TRBJ1-1, the full variable domain is NAGVMQNPRHLVRRRGQEARLRCSPMKGHSHVYWYRQLPEEGLKFMVYLQKENIIDESGMPKERFSAEFPKEGPSILRIQQVVRGDSAAYFCASSPPQQGWTEAFFGQGTRLTVV.

This clone was seen just once. The sample contains more than one DNA sequence encoding this CDR3. The genes are TRBV19 and TRBJ1-6; 8 bases match TRBD1. The CDR3 covers 16 residues. V lost 3 bases and J lost 8; bases outside the gene matches: 9. Germline-derived CDR1 and CDR2 are LNHDA and SQIVND (reference sequence). CDR3 coding DNA: TGTGCCAGTAGTATTATCTCAGGGGGCTTGGATTCACCCCTCCACTTT. Protein sequence: CASSIISGGLDSPLHF.

The CDR3 spells CASKNAGGLSTDTQYF. The CDR3, as DNA: TGTGCCAGCAAAAACGCCGGGGGACTCAGCACAGATACGCAGTATTTT. The chain has TRBV27 and TRBJ2-3, with D possibly being TRBD2 (6 bases). CDR1 is MNHEY and CDR2 is SMNVEV in the germline V gene (reference sequence). The CDR3 has 16 residues. V shed 7 bases and J shed 0 bases, with 17 bases lying between them.

This clone was detected a few times. This chain connects TRBV7-2 to TRBJ1-1; the match to TRBD1 covers 10 bases. Germline V gives CDR1 SGHTA, CDR2 FQGNSA. CDR3 length: 14 residues. The J segment lost 4 bases and the V segment lost 5 bases, leaving 4 bases of the junction unmatched. The CDR3 reads CASSRDRGRTEAFF. The CDR3 bases are TGTGCCAGCAGCCGGGACAGGGGCCGCACTGAAGCTTTCTTT.

The chain has TRBV7-9 and TRBJ1-3; D ambiguous. V was pared by 4 bases and J by 0 bases, with 10 bases between. In germline, CDR1 is SEHNR, CDR2 FQNEAQ (reference sequence). The CDR3 spans 15 residues. This CDR3 reads CASSSQTGSGNTIYF. The CDR3 nucleotides read TGTGCCAGCAGCTCCCAGACTGGCTCTGGAAACACCATATATTTT.

The chain couples TRBV7-9 to TRBJ1-4; D gene uncertain. The CDR3 is 13 residues long. The germline V and J ends were trimmed by 1 base and 5 bases, with 5 bases remaining between them. CDR1 and CDR2 from the germline V gene are SEHNR and FQNEAQ (reference sequence). CDR3 bases: TGTGCCAGCAGCTTAGGAGGGAATGAAAAACTGTTTTTT. Translated, it gives CASSLGGNEKLFF.

V and J are TRBV11-2 and TRBJ2-6; D is possibly TRBD1 or TRBD2 (5 bases each). Trimming removed 3 bases at V and 0 bases at J, with 9 bases between. The V gene's germline CDR1 is SGHAT and CDR2 FQNNGV. The CDR3 has 16 residues. As DNA, the CDR3 is TGTGCCAGCAGCTTCGAGGGGTTCTCTGGGGCCAACGTCCTGACTTTC. It is translated as CASSFEGFSGANVLTF.

V gene TRBV6-1 combines with J gene TRBJ1-3, with D unclear. Germline V gene lookup returns CDR1 MNHNS and CDR2 SASEGT. Between the trimmed V and J ends, which lost 10 bases and 10 bases, there was a span of 17 bases. The CDR3 contains 12 residues. In nucleotides, the CDR3 is TGTGCCACGCAGACACAGTTAAGGACCATATATTTT. The encoded protein is CATQTQLRTIYF.

The J gene is TRBJ2-1, the V gene TRBV11-2; perhaps TRBD1 as D (6 bases). This CDR3 contains 14 residues. V was clipped by 5 bases and J by 7 bases, with 15 bases between them. Germline loops: CDR1 SGHAT, CDR2 FQNNGV. The CDR3 DNA is TGTGCCAGCAGCCCGATCAGGGGCAGGAATGAGCAGTTCTTC. This encodes CASSPIRGRNEQFF.